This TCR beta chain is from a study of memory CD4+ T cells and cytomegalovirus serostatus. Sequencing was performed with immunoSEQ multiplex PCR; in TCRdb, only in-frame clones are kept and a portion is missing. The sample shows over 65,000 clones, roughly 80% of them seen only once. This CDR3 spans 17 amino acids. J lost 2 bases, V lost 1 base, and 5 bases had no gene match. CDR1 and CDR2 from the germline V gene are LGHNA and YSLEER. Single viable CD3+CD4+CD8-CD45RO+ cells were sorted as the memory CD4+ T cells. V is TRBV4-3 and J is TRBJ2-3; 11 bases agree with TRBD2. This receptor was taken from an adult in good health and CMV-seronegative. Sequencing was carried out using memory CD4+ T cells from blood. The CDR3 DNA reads TGCGCCAGCAGCCAAGCCCCACTAGCGGGGGCCACAGATACGCAGTATTTT. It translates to CASSQAPLAGATDTQYF.